The 28 T cell receptor beta chains listed next were all sequenced from one sample in a study of blood T cell repertoires in COVID-19. Sequencing used immunoSEQ multiplex PCR; TCRdb keeps in-frame clones, though not all of them. The sample gives some 60,000 clones, approximately 92% of which show up once; 2% to 2.5% is in the top ten. The sequenced sample was peripheral blood. The receptor source for this set is a man between 60 and 75 years old with acute or convalescent COVID-19.

The rearrangement joins TRBV6-4 to TRBJ2-1, with D possibly matching TRBD1 (5 bases). The germline V gene has CDR1 MRHNA and CDR2 SNTAGT. This CDR3 has 16 amino acids. Trimming shortened V by 5 bases and J by 0 bases, and 14 bases separated the two germline ends. In nucleotides, the CDR3 is TGTGCCAGCAGTCCGGTCAGGGCCCGCTCCTACAATGAGCAGTTCTTC. Translation: CASSPVRARSYNEQFF.

The rearrangement links TRBV19 to TRBJ2-2, with 9 bases matching TRBD1. CDR1 and CDR2 from the germline V gene are LNHDA and SQIVND (reference sequence). The V segment lost 1 base and the J segment 6 bases; nucleotides outside the gene matches: 3. This CDR3 is built from 15 residues. The CDR3 nucleotides read TGTGCCAGTAGTATAGGGACAGGGGTGCCCGGGGAGCTGTTTTTT. It is translated as CASSIGTGVPGELFF.

In its sample, this clone was seen once. The rearrangement uses TRBV12-5 and TRBJ2-2; TRBD2 might be the D (5 bases). V dropped 6 bases and J dropped 1 base, with 9 bases sitting between them. CDR1 is LGHNT and CDR2 is FRNRAP in the germline V gene. The CDR3 loop spans 14 amino acids. The CDR3 coding sequence is TGTGCTAGTGGACGCGGGTTGAACACCGGGGAGCTGTTTTTT. Translation gives CASGRGLNTGELFF.

The V call is TRBV4-3, the J call TRBJ2-1, with D perhaps matching TRBD2 (6 bases). V shed 3 bases and J shed 4 bases, with 16 bases lying between them. Germline values: CDR1 LGHNA, CDR2 YSLEER. This CDR3 is 16 amino acids long. This CDR3 reads CASSQAGASVYNEQFF. The CDR3 DNA follows: TGCGCCAGCAGCCAGGCCGGGGCTAGCGTATACAATGAGCAGTTCTTC.

This clone has just one count. The chain recombines TRBV11-2 with TRBJ2-5, with 10 bases aligning to TRBD2. The CDR3 is 15 amino acids. V was pared by 2 bases and J by 5 bases, with 5 bases of the junction left unmatched. In germline, CDR1 is SGHAT, CDR2 FQNNGV. The CDR3 DNA follows: TGTGCCAGCAGCTTACAACCTAGCGGGAGTGAGACCCAGTACTTC. It yields the protein CASSLQPSGSETQYF.

This rearrangement joins TRBV9 to TRBJ2-7; D might be TRBD2 (5 bases). The CDR3 extends over 13 amino acids. Germline V lookup: CDR1 SGDLS, CDR2 YYNGEE. V was trimmed by 3 bases and J by 3 bases, leaving 10 bases between them. CDR3 DNA sequence: TGTGCCAGCAGCGGGGCGGGCCGCTACGAGCAGTACTTC. It encodes CASSGAGRYEQYF.

The chain joins TRBV28 to TRBJ2-3; 12 bases map to TRBD1. Germline V gene sequence: CDR1 MDHEN, CDR2 SYDVKM. The CDR3 loop spans 17 amino acids. V lost 6 bases, J lost 4 bases, and 11 bases stayed unmatched. CDR3 in amino acids: CASSSGTGGVRADTQYF. In DNA form, the CDR3 reads TGTGCCAGCAGCTCCGGGACAGGGGGCGTTCGGGCAGATACGCAGTATTTT.

The DNA for the CDR3 is TGTGCCAGCAGCTTAATGGCCGCTAGCGGGAATGAGCAGTTCTTC. Amino acid sequence: CASSLMAASGNEQFF. V usage is TRBV7-8 and J usage is TRBJ2-1; TRBD2 agrees at 8 bases. The trim removed 2 bases at V and 7 bases at J, leaving 7 bases unmatched. The CDR3 loop spans 15 amino acids. Germline CDR1 is SGHVS and CDR2 is FQNEAQ.

This chain links TRBV12-3 or TRBV12-4 with TRBJ1-3; 9 bases agree with TRBD1. The CDR3 covers 13 residues. V was pared by 5 bases and J by 7 bases, with 3 bases of the junction left unmatched. This CDR3 reads CASSHGQGNTIYF. CDR3 coding DNA: TGTGCCAGCAGTCACGGACAGGGGAACACCATATATTTT.

This rearrangement joins TRBV7-3 to TRBJ1-1; D call uncertain. V lost 4 bases and J lost 1, with 10 bases in between. The germline CDR1 and CDR2 sequences are SGHTA and FQGTGA. The CDR3 loop spans 14 amino acids. The CDR3 nucleotides are TGTGCCAGCAGCTCTGGGCGAGCGAACACTGAAGCTTTCTTT. Translating it yields CASSSGRANTEAFF.

This clone has just one count. V gene TRBV7-9 combines with J gene TRBJ1-2, with TRBD1 identical over 8 bases. The V segment lost 6 bases and the J segment 5 bases; nucleotides outside the gene matches: 5. The CDR3 length is 13 residues. The germline V gene has CDR1 SEHNR and CDR2 FQNEAQ (reference sequence). The CDR3 nucleotides are TGTGCCAGCAGAGGGGGACAGGCGTATGGCTACACCTTC. Translated, it gives CASRGGQAYGYTF.

The gene calls are TRBV6-2 or TRBV6-3 and TRBJ1-2, with TRBD1 as a possible D gene (5 bases). Germline CDR1 MNHEY, CDR2 SVGEGT. This CDR3 has 14 residues. Between the trimmed V and J ends, which lost 5 bases and 6 bases, there was a span of 16 bases. The CDR3 loop is CASSLPGGGHGYTF. DNA of the CDR3: TGTGCCAGCAGTCTGCCCGGGGGAGGGCATGGCTACACCTTC.

The chain carries TRBV28 and TRBJ2-3; D not certain. The V and J ends lost 5 bases and 10 bases respectively, with 22 bases between them. Germline CDR1 and CDR2: MDHEN and SYDVKM. The CDR3 runs to 15 residues. DNA for the CDR3: TGTGCCAGCAGTGCGCTTCCTGGCCGAGTGGGCGCGCAGTATTTT. Its protein product is CASSALPGRVGAQYF. The full variable domain, with the rest looked up from reference TRBV28 and TRBJ2-3, is DVKVTQSSRYLVKRTGEKVFLECVQDMDHENMFWYRQDPGLGLRLIYFSYDVKMKEKGDIPEGYSVSREKKERFSLILESASTNQTSMYLCASSALPGRVGAQYFGPGTRLTVL.

J is TRBJ2-7 and V is TRBV13, with no clear D. CDR1 PRHDT and CDR2 FYEKMQ come from the germline V gene (reference sequence). The CDR3 spans 12 residues. Trimming pared 5 bases from V and 7 bases from J, leaving 12 bases between. The CDR3 spells CASSLPTGEQYF. The CDR3 DNA is TGTGCCAGCAGCCTTCCAACGGGTGAGCAGTACTTC.

This clone was seen only once. This rearrangement joins TRBV7-9 to TRBJ1-4, with a tentative D call TRBD1 (5 bases). This CDR3 region has 15 residues. Germline CDR1 is SEHNR and CDR2 is FQNEAQ (reference sequence). The V gene lost 5 bases and the J gene lost 3 bases, with 13 bases spanning the gap. The CDR3 coding sequence is TGTGCCAGCAGCATCCGCGAACAGGCTAATGAAAAACTGTTTTTT. Translation: CASSIREQANEKLFF.

This chain connects TRBV14 to TRBJ1-2; a possible D gene is TRBD1 (5 bases). The ends were cut back, 0 bases at V and 8 bases at J, with 16 bases in the middle. The CDR3 totals 15 residues. Germline CDR1 reads SGHDN; CDR2 reads FVKESK. The chain's CDR3 is CASSQEAGMAYGYTF. CDR3 DNA sequence: TGTGCCAGCAGCCAAGAGGCAGGGATGGCCTACGGCTACACCTTC.

The chain uses TRBV3-1 (or the pseudogene TRBV3-2) and TRBJ1-1, with unresolved D. The V and J ends lost 6 bases and 5 bases respectively, with 10 bases between them. The CDR3 length is 12 residues. Germline V lookup: CDR1 LGHDT, CDR2 YNNKEL (reference sequence). The CDR3 protein is CASRASGTEAFF. CDR3 sequence (DNA): TGTGCCAGCAGGGCCTCCGGGACTGAAGCTTTCTTT.

The chain is built from TRBV28 and TRBJ1-1; D unclear. The CDR3 has 14 residues. V was shortened by 1 base and J by 2 bases, with 8 bases between the two germline ends. From germline, CDR1 is MDHEN and CDR2 SYDVKM. The CDR3 is CASSLSGYNTEAFF. The CDR3 nucleotides are TGTGCCAGCAGTTTATCGGGGTATAACACTGAAGCTTTCTTT.

The chain links TRBV5-5 to TRBJ2-1; D gene uncertain. CDR3 length: 12 residues. Germline assignment: CDR1 SGHKS and CDR2 YYEKEE (reference sequence). V was pared by 4 bases and J by 10 bases, with 12 bases between. Here the CDR3 reads CASSVALGEQFF. CDR3 coding DNA: TGTGCCAGCAGCGTAGCTCTTGGGGAGCAGTTCTTC.

V is TRBV19 and J is TRBJ1-5; D ambiguous. CDR1 and CDR2 (germline): LNHDA, SQIVND (reference sequence). The CDR3 sequence is 15 residues long. V was pared by 5 bases and J by 0 bases, with 11 bases between. In DNA, the CDR3 is TGTGCCAGTAGTTTGGACGGAGGTAGCAATCAGCCCCAGCATTTT. Translating it yields CASSLDGGSNQPQHF.

This sequence joins TRBV29-1 and TRBJ2-1, with D perhaps TRBD2 (6 bases). Trimming cost V 4 bases and J 2 bases, with 9 bases left between them. The CDR3 has 13 residues. Germline CDR1 and CDR2: SQVTM and ANQGSEA. The CDR3 DNA reads TGCAGCGTTGTAGCGGATACCTACAATGAGCAGTTCTTC. Translating it yields CSVVADTYNEQFF.

The chain links TRBV9 to TRBJ1-1; D uncertain. CDR1 and CDR2 from the germline V gene are SGDLS and YYNGEE. CDR3 size: 13 residues. V was shortened by 4 bases and J by 0 bases, with 7 bases between the two germline ends. CDR3: CASSPGMNTEAFF. Here the CDR3 DNA reads TGTGCCAGCAGCCCCGGGATGAACACTGAAGCTTTCTTT.

V is TRBV9 and J is TRBJ2-7, with D uncertain. Trimming took off 7 bases at V and 3 bases at J, with 8 bases between the two ends. CDR1 SGDLS and CDR2 YYNGEE come from the germline V gene. The CDR3 is 11 amino acids. CDR3 in amino acids: CASVPVYEQYF. Written as DNA, the CDR3 is TGTGCCAGCGTTCCAGTCTACGAGCAGTACTTC. The complete variable domain, with remaining parts taken from reference TRBV9 and TRBJ2-7, reads DSGVTQTPKHLITATGQRVTLRCSPRSGDLSVYWYQQSLDQGLQFLIQYYNGEERAKGNILERFSAQQFPDLHSELNLSSLELGDSALYFCASVPVYEQYFGPGTRLTVT.

V usage is TRBV18 and J usage is TRBJ1-4; 11 nucleotides match TRBD1. CDR1 KGHSH and CDR2 LQKENI come from the germline V gene. Losses at the gene ends were 3 bases for V and 0 bases for J; bases not matched to a gene: 6. The CDR3 loop spans 18 amino acids. CDR3 loop: CASSPDRGLKATNEKLFF. DNA for the CDR3: TGTGCCAGCTCACCGGACAGGGGGCTGAAGGCAACTAATGAAAAACTGTTTTTT.

The V gene is TRBV5-1, the J gene TRBJ2-1; D gene uncertain. The CDR3 consists of 13 residues. Trimming pared 1 base from V and 5 bases from J, leaving 7 bases between. Germline loops: CDR1 SGHRS, CDR2 YFSETQ. The CDR3 DNA sequence: TGCGCCAGCAGCTTGAGGCAGGACAATGAGCAGTTCTTC. Its translation: CASSLRQDNEQFF.

The J gene is TRBJ1-1, the V gene TRBV3-1 (or the pseudogene TRBV3-2); tentatively, D is TRBD1 (5 bases). The CDR3 runs 15 residues. Per the germline V gene, CDR1 is LGHDT and CDR2 is YNNKEL (reference sequence). Trimming cost V 4 bases and J 1 base, with 13 bases left between them. The CDR3 DNA sequence: TGTGCCAGCAGCCTTCCCCAGGGTACGAACACTGAAGCTTTCTTT. Its protein product is CASSLPQGTNTEAFF.

The CDR3 reads CASSRTNYNEQFF. The CDR3 region has the DNA TGTGCCAGCAGCCGGACTAACTACAATGAGCAGTTCTTC. This chain connects TRBV13 to TRBJ2-1; possible D gene TRBD2, 6 bases. The CDR3 loop spans 13 amino acids. Germline V CDR1 and CDR2: PRHDT, FYEKMQ (reference sequence). Trimming left V 5 bases short and J 3 bases short, with 8 bases between.

The chain has TRBV7-3 and TRBJ2-3; 13 bases map to TRBD2. Trimming took 4 bases from V and 2 from J; bases not matched to a gene: 3. The CDR3 runs to 16 residues. Per germline, CDR1 SGHTA and CDR2 FQGTGA. The CDR3 region has the DNA TGTGCCAGCAGCTATGGACTAGCGGGGGACACAGATACGCAGTATTTT. Its protein product is CASSYGLAGDTDTQYF.